Listed below are T cell receptor beta chains from one sample, sequenced in a study of early T cells in non-severe SARS-CoV-2 infection. One entry per CDR3 protein results from TCRdb running MiXCR on the 5' RACE reads. The profile shows approximately 19,000 distinct CDR3 sequences, around 6.1% of them singletons. Material for sequencing was whole blood. These receptors were obtained from an adult who was a healthcare worker with PCR-confirmed SARS-CoV-2 infection or an uninfected control (not recorded which). The conserved cysteine and the conserved F or W are not part of the CDR3 here.

v_call	cdr3_aa
TRBV20-1	SARDPAGSTDTQY
TRBV14	ASSPYKGRTEAF
TRBV6-1	ASSALQADGTEAF
TRBV28	ASSPGVGGQPQH
TRBV6-5	ASSYGTAEQY
TRBV12-3/TRBV12-4	ASSLDGTPAEQY
TRBV28	ASSPPRGFSYNEQF
TRBV23-1	ASSQSAFIAPAQY
TRBV15	ATSSEPWSPLH
TRBV21-1	ASSTQDRAYSPLH
TRBV24-1	ATSSPITDTQY
TRBV6-1	ASSHLTTPYEQY
TRBV27	ASSSRNRGGNEKLF
TRBV18	ASSPRIDEQF
TRBV15	ATSRATGGTEAF
TRBV3-1	ASSQDQKQPQH
TRBV19	ASSFQKGRLEEQY
TRBV9	ASSVAGDSGNTIY
TRBV24-1	ATSDLFGTVEGTDTQY
TRBV5-1	ASRRRGEESPLH
TRBV2	ASRTSETQY
TRBV5-1	ASSLEPYQNIQY
TRBV5-4	ASSTYSGPGELF
TRBV29-1	SATGGESSYNEQF
TRBV6-2/TRBV6-3	ASIGADSYNEQF
TRBV5-1	ASRAKALSGDTGELF
TRBV20-1	SAREWGQGITQY
TRBV15	ATSRDVATDLAKNIQY
TRBV6-6	ASTSSSGGAGGYT